Sequencing of this TCR beta chain was carried out in a study of shared clonotypes between healthy human individuals. The CDR3 has 16 amino acids. Between the trimmed V and J ends, which lost 5 bases and 4 bases, there was a span of 17 bases. Germline CDR1 SNHLY, CDR2 FYNNEI. Some clones are missing from TCRdb's copy, which holds only in-frame ones; the method was immunoSEQ multiplex PCR. This sample carries about 600,000 clones, roughly 97% of them seen once, and the ten largest clones take 0.045% to 0.07%. The receptor's source is a woman aged 25 to 45 in good health. The V call is TRBV2, the J call TRBJ2-2, with D perhaps matching TRBD1 (8 bases). Material for sequencing was naive CD4+ T cells sorted from blood. Described subset: CD45RA+ positively selected. DNA for the CDR3: TGTGCCAGCAGTTTCCAGACAGGGGAGGGCACCGGGGAGCTGTTTTTT. Translated, it gives CASSFQTGEGTGELFF.